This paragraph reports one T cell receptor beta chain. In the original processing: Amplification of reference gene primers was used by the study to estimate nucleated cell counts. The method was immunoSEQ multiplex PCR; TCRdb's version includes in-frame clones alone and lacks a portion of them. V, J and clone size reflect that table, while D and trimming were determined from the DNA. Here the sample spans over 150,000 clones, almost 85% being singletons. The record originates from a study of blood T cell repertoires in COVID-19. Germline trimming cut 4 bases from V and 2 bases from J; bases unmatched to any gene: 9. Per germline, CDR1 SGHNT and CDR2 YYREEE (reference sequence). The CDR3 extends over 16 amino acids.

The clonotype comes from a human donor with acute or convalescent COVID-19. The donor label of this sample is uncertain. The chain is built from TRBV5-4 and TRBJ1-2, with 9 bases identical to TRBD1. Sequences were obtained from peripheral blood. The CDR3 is CASSAPGQGGNYGYTF. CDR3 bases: TGTGCCAGCAGCGCACCGGGACAGGGCGGCAACTATGGCTACACCTTC. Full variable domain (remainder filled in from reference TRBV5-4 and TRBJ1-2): ETGVTQSPTHLIKTRGQQVTLRCSSQSGHNTVSWYQQALGQGPQFIFQYYREEENGRGNFPPRFSGLQFPNYSSELNVNALELDDSALYLCASSAPGQGGNYGYTFGSGTRLTVV.